Following are 28 T cell receptor beta chains from one sample sequenced in a study of patients and donors after allogeneic stem cell transplantation. TCRdb redid the calling of the RT-PCR reads with MiXCR, one entry per CDR3 protein. The data show some 24,000 distinct CDR3 sequences, approximately 39% seen once. Input material: blood, either unsorted or a sorted T cell fraction (not recorded which). The receptors were sampled from a human donor who was either an allogeneic HSCT recipient or a stem cell or donor lymphocyte infusion donor (not recorded which). It is not recorded whose cells these are; they may come from a transplant donor.

This clonotype was counted a few times. V is TRBV5-1 and J is TRBJ1-2; D is perhaps TRBD1 (5 bases). The V end was cut by 1 base, the J end by 3 bases, with 7 bases between. This CDR3 is 13 amino acids long. The germline V gene has CDR1 SGHRS and CDR2 YFSETQ. The CDR3 sequence is CASSLRDYYGYTF. As DNA, the CDR3 is TGCGCCAGCAGCTTGAGGGACTACTATGGCTACACCTTC.

The table lists this clonotype with a few counts. J is TRBJ1-3 and V is TRBV20-1, with TRBD1 identical over 8 bases. Trimming took 5 bases from V and 4 from J; bases not matched to a gene: 4. CDR1 and CDR2 (germline): DFQATT, SNEGSKA (reference sequence). The CDR3 loop spans 13 amino acids. DNA for the CDR3: TGCAGTGCTTTTCGGGACAGGGGAAACACCATATATTTT. Translated, it gives CSAFRDRGNTIYF.

The genes are TRBV28 and TRBJ1-3; 8 nucleotides match TRBD1. This CDR3 spans 16 amino acids. V gave up 5 bases and J gave up 2 bases; unmatched junction bases: 8. The germline gives CDR1 MDHEN, CDR2 SYDVKM. This chain's CDR3 is CASSRIQGAAGNTIYF. The DNA of the CDR3 is TGTGCCAGCAGTCGTATTCAGGGGGCTGCTGGAAACACCATATATTTT.

The chain uses TRBV2 and TRBJ2-7, with 8 bases lining up with TRBD1. CDR3 size: 14 residues. Germline V gene data show CDR1 as SNHLY and CDR2 as FYNNEI. V lost 4 bases to trimming and J lost 3 bases; unmatched junction nucleotides: 5. CDR3 in amino acids: CASSVRQGIYEQYF. The CDR3 DNA follows: TGTGCCAGCAGTGTCCGACAGGGGATCTACGAGCAGTACTTC.

This clonotype was detected ten times or more. The chain couples TRBV29-1 to TRBJ1-5, with D perhaps TRBD1 (6 bases). CDR1 is SQVTM, CDR2 ANQGSEA, per germline. Trimming cost V 5 bases and J 0 bases, with 23 bases left between them. The CDR3 length is 18 residues. The CDR3 loop is CSVQTIRRTDNSNQPQHF. The CDR3 DNA reads as TGCAGCGTTCAAACGATTCGGCGGACAGACAATAGCAATCAGCCCCAGCATTTT.

The rearrangement links TRBV18 to TRBJ2-5; TRBD1 might be the D (5 bases). V was trimmed by 3 bases and J by 1 base, leaving 6 bases between them. Germline V gene data show CDR1 as KGHSH and CDR2 as LQKENI. The CDR3 runs 13 residues. Written as DNA, the CDR3 is TGTGCCAGCTCACCTAGGGGCCAAGAGACCCAGTACTTC. It yields the protein CASSPRGQETQYF.

This chain uses TRBV12-3 or TRBV12-4 with TRBJ1-5, with no clear D. The CDR3 covers 12 residues. V was pared by 4 bases and J by 7 bases, with 8 bases between. The CDR3 loop is CASSYSGQPQHF. Here the CDR3 DNA reads TGTGCCAGCAGTTACTCGGGACAGCCCCAGCATTTT.

This clonotype occurred many times. The chain couples TRBV5-1 to TRBJ1-2; D gene uncertain. Trimming took 4 bases from V and 2 from J, leaving 6 bases between them. Germline CDR1 SGHRS, CDR2 YFSETQ. The CDR3 extends over 12 amino acids. CDR3: CASSDGNYGYTF. The CDR3 DNA follows: TGCGCCAGCAGCGACGGAAACTATGGCTACACCTTC.

V is TRBV12-3 or TRBV12-4 and J is TRBJ2-1; 7 bases match TRBD1. CDR3 length: 13 residues. J gave up 9 bases and V 6 bases, and 8 bases lay outside the gene matches. CDR3 region: CASRTGQSSEQFF. The CDR3 nucleotides read TGTGCCAGCAGGACAGGGCAGTCGAGTGAGCAGTTCTTC.

The chain uses TRBV7-8 and TRBJ2-5, with 8 bases lining up with TRBD1. V lost 4 bases and J lost 2; bases outside the gene matches: 6. The CDR3 has 15 residues. Per the germline V gene, CDR1 is SGHVS and CDR2 is FQNEAQ. The CDR3 reads CASSSRQGRQETQYF. Here the CDR3 DNA reads TGTGCCAGCAGCTCCCGACAGGGGCGACAAGAGACCCAGTACTTC.

Only a few counts were recorded for this clonotype. CDR3 in DNA: TGTGCCAGCAGCTTTTGGTTCAACACCGGGGAGCTGTTTTTT. Residues: CASSFWFNTGELFF. The chain couples TRBV7-8 to TRBJ2-2; no reliable D call. Per germline, CDR1 SGHVS and CDR2 FQNEAQ. The CDR3 spans 14 residues. V lost 3 bases, J lost 2 bases, and 7 bases lay in between.

This clonotype was seen a few times. This chain links TRBV12-3 or TRBV12-4 with TRBJ1-6; D gene ambiguous. The V gene lost 5 bases and the J gene lost 9 bases, with 8 bases spanning the gap. The CDR3 covers 12 residues. The CDR3 nucleotides read TGTGCCAGCAGTACTTCTAGTTCACCCCTCCACTTT. Residues: CASSTSSSPLHF.

This clonotype showed up just a few times. The chain combines TRBV20-1 with TRBJ1-2, with unresolved D. The CDR3 covers 11 residues. Germline V CDR1 and CDR2: DFQATT, SNEGSKA (reference sequence). The V and J ends lost 0 bases and 8 bases respectively, with 7 bases between them. CDR3 nucleotides: TGCAGTGCTAGAGATATAGGAGGCTACACCTTC. Translated: CSARDIGGYTF.

This clonotype was seen more than once but under ten times. The chain has TRBV6-6 and TRBJ1-5; the match to TRBD1 covers 9 bases. Germline V gene lookup returns CDR1 MNHNY and CDR2 SVGAGI (reference sequence). V lost 5 bases and J lost 5; bases outside the gene matches: 10. This CDR3 comprises 16 residues. The CDR3 DNA reads as TGTGCCAGCAGTAGGGGGAACAGGGGGCTGGATCAGCCCCAGCATTTT. Encoded protein: CASSRGNRGLDQPQHF.

In its sample, this clonotype was seen a few times. The chain links TRBV6-1 to TRBJ1-6; D ambiguous. This CDR3 spans 17 amino acids. V was shortened by 5 bases and J by 0 bases, with 14 bases between the two germline ends. Germline V CDR1 and CDR2: MNHNS, SASEGT. The CDR3 nucleotides are TGTGCCAGCAGTCTGACACCTTCTAACTCCTATAATTCACCCCTCCACTTT. Translation: CASSLTPSNSYNSPLHF.

In this sample, this clonotype turned up a few times. The chain has TRBV5-1 and TRBJ2-1, with D unclear. The CDR3 sequence is 15 residues long. CDR1 SGHRS and CDR2 YFSETQ come from the germline V gene. V gave up 0 bases and J gave up 2 bases, with 9 bases separating them. The CDR3 bases are TGCGCCAGCAGCTTGGGGCATTTGGCCTACAATGAGCAGTTCTTC. It translates to CASSLGHLAYNEQFF.

The rearrangement uses TRBV18 and TRBJ2-7, with no clear D. Trimming cost V 1 base and J 8 bases, with 9 bases left between them. This CDR3 comprises 12 residues. In germline, CDR1 is KGHSH, CDR2 LQKENI. The CDR3 region has the DNA TGTGCCAGCTCACCACAACGGGCAAAGCAGTACTTC. Protein: CASSPQRAKQYF.

In this sample, this clonotype turned up many times. The rearrangement links TRBV12-3 or TRBV12-4 to TRBJ1-1; D unresolved. The V gene lost 5 bases and the J gene lost 7 bases, with 8 bases spanning the gap. The CDR3 is 11 residues long. CDR3 amino acids: CASSPLDEAFF. The CDR3 coding sequence is TGTGCCAGCAGTCCATTGGATGAAGCTTTCTTT.

The chain has TRBV20-1 and TRBJ1-2; D is unresolved. V lost 1 base to trimming and J lost 4 bases, with 10 bases between them. Germline values: CDR1 DFQATT, CDR2 SNEGSKA (reference sequence). The CDR3 runs to 13 residues. CDR3 in amino acids: CSARVWALYGYTF. CDR3 nucleotides: TGCAGTGCTAGAGTGTGGGCCCTCTATGGCTACACCTTC.

This chain uses TRBV18 with TRBJ2-7; D is perhaps TRBD1 (7 bases). The V and J ends lost 6 bases and 2 bases respectively, with 14 bases between them. This CDR3 is 14 amino acids long. The germline CDR1 and CDR2 sequences are KGHSH and LQKENI. The CDR3 reads CASSWRDSAYEQYF. In DNA form, the CDR3 reads TGTGCCAGCTCTTGGAGGGACAGTGCCTACGAGCAGTACTTC.

The rearrangement links TRBV2 to TRBJ1-5; unclear D gene. The germline V gene has CDR1 SNHLY and CDR2 FYNNEI. The CDR3 consists of 14 residues. V shed 3 bases and J shed 4 bases, with 10 bases lying between them. CDR3 bases: TGTGCCAGCAGTGACAGACTAGGGAATCAGCCCCAGCATTTT. As protein: CASSDRLGNQPQHF.

The chain employs TRBV10-3 and TRBJ1-5, with D hard to call. Germline CDR1 is ENHRY and CDR2 is SYGVKD. V shed 0 bases and J shed 5 bases, with 11 bases lying between them. This CDR3 has 15 residues. CDR3 amino acids: CAISESGRPDQPQHF. CDR3 bases: TGTGCCATCAGTGAGTCGGGGAGGCCGGATCAGCCCCAGCATTTT.

This clonotype was seen only a few times. The V call is TRBV5-1, the J call TRBJ1-1; 9 positions agree with TRBD1. This CDR3 is 15 amino acids long. V lost 2 bases to trimming and J lost 5 bases; unmatched junction nucleotides: 7. The germline V gene has CDR1 SGHRS and CDR2 YFSETQ. The CDR3 DNA follows: TGCGCCAGCAGCTTTTTACAGGGGGCCTCGACTGAAGCTTTCTTT. As protein: CASSFLQGASTEAFF. The full variable domain, with the rest looked up from reference TRBV5-1 and TRBJ1-1, is KAGVTQTPRYLIKTRGQQVTLSCSPISGHRSVSWYQQTPGQGLQFLFEYFSETQRNKGNFPGRFSGRQFSNSRSEMNVSTLELGDSALYLCASSFLQGASTEAFFGQGTRLTVV.

CDR3 DNA: TGTGCCAGCAGCCAAGCCCGGGACAGGGGGCCTGGCTACACCTTC. This codes for CASSQARDRGPGYTF. The chain is built from TRBV3-1 and TRBJ1-2, with 12 bases identical to TRBD1. The CDR3 contains 15 residues. Trimming cost V 1 base and J 7 bases; bases outside gene matches: 4. CDR1 is LGHDT, CDR2 YNNKEL, per germline (reference sequence).

The V gene is TRBV10-3, the J gene TRBJ2-3; D remains unclear. V lost 1 base and J lost 5, with 1 base in between. Germline CDR1 reads ENHRY; CDR2 reads SYGVKD. This CDR3 has 11 residues. The CDR3, as DNA: TGTGCCATCAGTGAGTTAGATACGCAGTATTTT. Translation gives CAISELDTQYF.

V is TRBV7-9 and J is TRBJ2-5; D is ambiguous. V was clipped by 2 bases and J by 1 base, with 5 bases between them. This CDR3 region has 13 residues. Germline V gives CDR1 SEHNR, CDR2 FQNEAQ (reference sequence). For the CDR3, the DNA is TGTGCCAGCAGCTTAACAATCCAAGAGACCCAGTACTTC. It is translated as CASSLTIQETQYF.

This clonotype came up a few times. This chain uses TRBV5-6 with TRBJ2-7; weak D call: TRBD1 (6 bases). CDR1 and CDR2 (germline): SGHDT, YYEEEE. V was pared by 1 base and J by 4 bases, with 18 bases between. This CDR3 contains 16 residues. DNA of the CDR3: TGTGCCAGCAGCTTGTCAGGGACATATCCTTCGTACGAGCAGTACTTC. Encoded protein: CASSLSGTYPSYEQYF.

The sample holds many counts of this clonotype. V gene TRBV5-1 combines with J gene TRBJ1-2, with D possibly matching TRBD1 (6 bases). The V end lost 0 bases, the J end lost 4 bases, and 7 bases lay between the germline ends. Germline lookup yields CDR1 SGHRS and CDR2 YFSETQ. The CDR3 covers 13 residues. The CDR3 loop is CASSLGQVYGYTF. DNA for the CDR3: TGCGCCAGCAGCTTGGGACAGGTCTATGGCTACACCTTC.